The clone carrying this T cell receptor (beta chain) occurred once. TCR beta CDR3 sequences were amplified from RNA transcripts. In the first-round RT-PCR of the TCR CDR3, the HTBI primer set was used. Each CDR3 protein is one row after TCRdb ran MiXCR on the multiplex PCR reads. The table records roughly 300,000 distinct CDR3 sequences, over 15% of them present only once. This specimen comes from a study of T cells in Graves' hyperthyroidism and ophthalmopathy. The V end was cut by 0 bases, the J end by 7 bases, with 15 bases between. This CDR3 spans 14 amino acids. Germline V gene lookup returns CDR1 DFQATT and CDR2 SNEGSKA (reference sequence).

The sequenced sample was blood. The chain employs TRBV20-1 and TRBJ1-2; no reliable D call. This TCR was sampled from a woman aged 50 to 65 with Graves' hyperthyroidism. Here the CDR3 reads CSARDPVSAGGYTF. The CDR3 nucleotides are TGCAGTGCTAGAGACCCCGTCAGTGCCGGTGGCTACACCTTC.